This TCR beta chain appears in the sequencing data of a study of regulatory T cells in long-lasting Graves disease. The authors built TCR beta libraries using iRepertoire HTBI primers and Arm-PCR of CDR3 regions. TCRdb recomputed calls from the multiplex PCR reads with MiXCR, one row per CDR3 protein. The data show some 250,000 distinct CDR3 sequences, with approximately 18% seen just once and 13% to 15% held by the top ten. Time point reported: newly diagnosed GD, antithyroid drugs for less than 3 months. From RNA extracted from PBMCs, the TCR library was made. This clonotype was seen a few times. This may come from a read error, since a much larger clone is one base off. Germline-derived CDR1 and CDR2 are MNHNS and SASEGT. Trimming removed 4 bases at V and 3 bases at J, with 9 bases between. The CDR3 spans 13 residues. These records were also assigned to another study, of T cells in Graves' hyperthyroidism and ophthalmopathy.

Specimen: peripheral blood mononuclear cells (PBMCs), collected at new diagnosis, from a patient treated with antithyroid drugs. The chain couples TRBV6-1 to TRBJ1-1; D is possibly TRBD1 (6 bases). This TCR came from a woman in her twenties or thirties with Graves disease. The CDR3 region has the DNA TGTGCCAGCAGTGGCAGGGGTTACACTGAAGCTTTCTTT. Translated: CASSGRGYTEAFF.